A selection of T cell receptor beta chains follows, all from one sample in a study of T cell repertoires in cytomegalovirus infection. MiXCR, run by TCRdb on the reads, gives a single entry per CDR3 protein. Among 630,000 or so distinct CDR3 sequences listed, roughly a quarter were seen once. The sequencing input was CD8+ T cells from PBMCs. These receptors were taken from a human donor in good health (CMV status not recorded). Some clones in this sample may be carry-over from other donors' samples. Each CDR3 is given with its conserved first and last residue. The D gene is left open where the match is weak.

d_call j_call v_call cdr3_aa
- TRBJ2-3 TRBV14 CASSPLPVGTQYF
TRBD1 TRBJ2-1 TRBV7-2 CASSPSTGSNEQFF
- TRBJ1-1 TRBV11-3 CASSLGHTEAFF
- TRBJ2-2 TRBV4-1 CASSQETGYGELFF
- TRBJ2-6 TRBV15 CATSRDRSNGANVLTF
TRBD2 TRBJ2-1 TRBV7-3 CASSQVFSGLAPSDEQFF
TRBD2 TRBJ2-1 TRBV20-1 CSATPVGLAGGVYNEQFF
- TRBJ1-5 TRBV7-9 CASSSWGLDNQPQHF
TRBD1 TRBJ1-4 TRBV7-9 CASNLDRGRKLFF
- TRBJ1-5 TRBV19 CASSTDGINQPQHF
- TRBJ2-1 TRBV27 CASSHQGYNEQFF
TRBD1 TRBJ2-2 TRBV3-1 CASSQDRDRGRNTGELFF
- TRBJ1-3 TRBV6-8 CASSRGHPNSGNTIYF
- TRBJ1-2 TRBV13 CASSQPRGEQISNYGYTF
TRBD1 TRBJ2-5 TRBV7-8 CASSSWTGEARETQYF
- TRBJ1-6 TRBV7-6 CASSSELSGYNSPLHF
- TRBJ1-1 TRBV15 CATSSGYEAFF
- TRBJ2-5 TRBV10-3 CAISDSEEGGQQTQYF
- TRBJ2-3 TRBV7-6 CASSPGASVDTQYF
TRBD2 TRBJ2-3 TRBV27 CASSPTSGGGITDTQYF
- TRBJ2-5 TRBV6-2/TRBV6-3 CASSPPRETQYF
- TRBJ1-4 TRBV28 CASSLSPVPTAGLFF
TRBD1 TRBJ2-1 TRBV6-6 CASNGDRDLNEQFF
- TRBJ2-2 TRBV12-3/TRBV12-4 CASSPRQEGTGELFF
- TRBJ2-1 TRBV5-1 CASSLVRIEQFF
TRBD2 TRBJ2-5 TRBV7-2 CASSQWGGAPLAQGTQYF
- TRBJ2-1 TRBV4-1 CASRGPGLGYNEQFF
- TRBJ2-5 TRBV29-1 CSVGFVQVQETQYF
TRBD2 TRBJ2-5 TRBV5-1 CASSLLAGGPFETQYF
TRBD2 TRBJ2-1 TRBV29-1 CSVGGLAGAYSYNEQFF
- TRBJ1-5 TRBV19 CASTNRSDSPKSPQHF
- TRBJ2-5 TRBV20-1 CSARDSIQETQYF
- TRBJ1-5 TRBV19 CASSLGSLAQHF